This T cell receptor (beta chain) was retrieved from a study of blood T cell repertoires in COVID-19. Study overall: Sites in the United States, Italy and Spain provided acute and convalescent COVID-19 samples.

Study members were between roughly 18 and 89 years old and lived in 25 or so US regions. Self-reported history from a screening survey and questionnaire set each donor's cohort. No more than 2 weeks before study entry, exposed participants had met a case of COVID-19. TCRdb's copy holds only in-frame clones and misses some; the assay was immunoSEQ multiplex PCR. The table records hundreds of thousands of clones, approximately 86% of them present only once. The CDR3 is 16 residues long. Trimming removed 4 bases from V and 0 bases from J, with 13 bases in between. The germline V gene encodes CDR1 LGHDT and CDR2 YNNKEL (reference sequence).

This receptor was taken from a woman in her 30s who had been exposed to COVID-19. The sequencing input was PBMCs or T cells enriched from blood (not recorded which). The V gene is TRBV3-1 (or the pseudogene TRBV3-2), the J gene TRBJ1-3, with D maybe TRBD1 (5 bases). CDR3 nucleotide sequence: TGTGCCAGCAGCCGGGAGGGGCTGATCTCTGGAAACACCATATATTTT. This sequence encodes CASSREGLISGNTIYF.